This T cell receptor beta chain was documented in a study of CD8+ T cells in alopecia areata. The study, taken as a whole, reports: Lesional scalp displayed greater clonality than normal scalp, most notably in alopecia totalis/universalis.

About this clone itself: Its target is unknown.

Following extraction, RNA underwent reverse transcription to cDNA, which served as the sequencing template. Assay: immunoSEQ multiplex PCR; the TCRdb copy retains only in-frame clones and omits some. This table holds 200,000 to 250,000 clones, 56% found once. Per germline, CDR1 SEHNR and CDR2 FQNEAQ (reference sequence). V was shortened by 4 bases and J by 8 bases, with 20 bases between the two germline ends. The CDR3 loop spans 16 amino acids. This TCR was sampled from a human donor in good health. Sequences were obtained from CD8+ T cells sorted from blood. V usage is TRBV7-9 and J usage is TRBJ2-2; D is perhaps TRBD2 (6 bases). CDR3 sequence: CASSSRDLRAGGELFF. The CDR3 DNA sequence: TGTGCCAGCAGCTCTCGGGATCTACGCGCGGGAGGGGAGCTGTTTTTT.